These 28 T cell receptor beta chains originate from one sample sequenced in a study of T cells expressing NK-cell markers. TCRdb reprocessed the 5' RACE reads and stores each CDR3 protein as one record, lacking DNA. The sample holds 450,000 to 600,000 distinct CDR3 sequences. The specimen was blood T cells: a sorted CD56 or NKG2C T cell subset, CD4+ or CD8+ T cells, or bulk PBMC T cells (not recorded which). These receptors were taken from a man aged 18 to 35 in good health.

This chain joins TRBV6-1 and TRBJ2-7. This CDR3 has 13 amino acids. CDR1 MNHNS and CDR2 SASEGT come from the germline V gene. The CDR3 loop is CASSVLSSYEQYF.

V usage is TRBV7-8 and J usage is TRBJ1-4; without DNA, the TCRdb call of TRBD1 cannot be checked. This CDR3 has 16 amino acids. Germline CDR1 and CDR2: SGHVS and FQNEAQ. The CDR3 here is CASSKDRDRVSGKLFF.

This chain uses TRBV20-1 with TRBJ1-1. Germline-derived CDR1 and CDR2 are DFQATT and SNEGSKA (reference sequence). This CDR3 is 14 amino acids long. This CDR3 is CSATPDTSNTEAFF.

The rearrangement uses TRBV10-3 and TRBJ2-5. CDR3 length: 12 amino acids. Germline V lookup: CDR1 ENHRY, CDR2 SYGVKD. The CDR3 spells CAISDKKETQYF.

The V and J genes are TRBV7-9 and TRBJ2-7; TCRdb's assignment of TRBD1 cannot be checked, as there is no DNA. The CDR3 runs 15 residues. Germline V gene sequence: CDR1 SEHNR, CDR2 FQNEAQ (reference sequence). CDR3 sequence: CASSLIFGTAYEQYF.

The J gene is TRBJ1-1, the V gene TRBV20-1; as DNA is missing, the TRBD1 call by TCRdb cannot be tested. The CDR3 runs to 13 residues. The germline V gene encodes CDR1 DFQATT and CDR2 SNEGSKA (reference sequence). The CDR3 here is CRAPGQAITEAFF.

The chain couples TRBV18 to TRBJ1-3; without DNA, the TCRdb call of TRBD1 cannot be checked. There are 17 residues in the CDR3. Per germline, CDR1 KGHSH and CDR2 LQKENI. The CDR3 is CASSPPGQPFSGNTIYF.

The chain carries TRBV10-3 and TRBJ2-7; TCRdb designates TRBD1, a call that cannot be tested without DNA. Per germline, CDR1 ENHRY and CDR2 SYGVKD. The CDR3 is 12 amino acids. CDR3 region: CASRGVAYEQYF.

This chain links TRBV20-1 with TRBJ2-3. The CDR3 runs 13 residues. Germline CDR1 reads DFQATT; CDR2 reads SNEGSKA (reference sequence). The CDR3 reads CSAKSDPTYTQYF.

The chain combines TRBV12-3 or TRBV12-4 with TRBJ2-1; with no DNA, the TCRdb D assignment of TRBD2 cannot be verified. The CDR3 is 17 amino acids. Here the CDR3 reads CAIPSGALAGAYNEQFF.

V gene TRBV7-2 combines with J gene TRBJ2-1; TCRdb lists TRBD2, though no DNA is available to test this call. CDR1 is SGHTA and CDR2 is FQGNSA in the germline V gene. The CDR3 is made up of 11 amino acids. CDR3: CASSPSSGQFF. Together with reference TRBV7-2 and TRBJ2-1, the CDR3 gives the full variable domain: GAGVSQSPSNKVTEKGKDVELRCDPISGHTALYWYRQSLGQGLEFLIYFQGNSAPDKSGLPSDRFSAERTGGSVSTLTIQRTQQEDSAVYLCASSPSSGQFFGPGTRLTVL.

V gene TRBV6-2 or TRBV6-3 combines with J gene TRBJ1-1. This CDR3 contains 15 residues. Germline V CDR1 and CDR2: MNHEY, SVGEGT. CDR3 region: CASREDVLPRPEAFF.

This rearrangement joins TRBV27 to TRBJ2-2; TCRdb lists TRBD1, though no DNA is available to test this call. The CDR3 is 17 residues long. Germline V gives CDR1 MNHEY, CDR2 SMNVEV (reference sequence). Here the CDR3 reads CASTDGQGVYNTGELFF.

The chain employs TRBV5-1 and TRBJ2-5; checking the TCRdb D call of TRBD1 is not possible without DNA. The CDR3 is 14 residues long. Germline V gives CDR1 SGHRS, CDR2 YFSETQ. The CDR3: CASSSSSGVETQYF. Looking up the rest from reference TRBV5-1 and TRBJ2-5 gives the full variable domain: KAGVTQTPRYLIKTRGQQVTLSCSPISGHRSVSWYQQTPGQGLQFLFEYFSETQRNKGNFPGRFSGRQFSNSRSEMNVSTLELGDSALYLCASSSSSGVETQYFGPGTRLLVL.

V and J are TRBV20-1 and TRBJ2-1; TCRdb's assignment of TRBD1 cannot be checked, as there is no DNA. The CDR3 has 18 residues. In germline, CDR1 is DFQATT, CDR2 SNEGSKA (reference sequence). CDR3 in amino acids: CSARDSSPGQGSYNEQFF.

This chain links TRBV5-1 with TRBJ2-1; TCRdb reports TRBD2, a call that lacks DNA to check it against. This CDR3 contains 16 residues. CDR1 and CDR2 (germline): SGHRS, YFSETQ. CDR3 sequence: CASSRAIAGAYNEQFF.

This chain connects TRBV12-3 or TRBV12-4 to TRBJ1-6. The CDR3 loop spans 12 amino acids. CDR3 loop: CASRLNYSPLHF.

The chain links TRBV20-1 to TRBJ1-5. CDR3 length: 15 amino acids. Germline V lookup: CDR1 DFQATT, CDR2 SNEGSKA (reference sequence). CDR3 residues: CSARGAEHSNQPQHF.

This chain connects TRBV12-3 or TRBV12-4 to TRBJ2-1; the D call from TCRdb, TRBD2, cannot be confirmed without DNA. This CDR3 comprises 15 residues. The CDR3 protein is CASRVTSGKRNEQFF.

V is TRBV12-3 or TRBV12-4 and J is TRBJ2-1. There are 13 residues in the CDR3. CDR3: CASSLAQDSLQFF.

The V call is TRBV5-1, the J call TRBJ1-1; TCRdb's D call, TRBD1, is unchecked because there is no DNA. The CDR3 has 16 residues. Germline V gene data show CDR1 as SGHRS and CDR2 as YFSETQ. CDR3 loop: CASSLPRTGENTEAFF.

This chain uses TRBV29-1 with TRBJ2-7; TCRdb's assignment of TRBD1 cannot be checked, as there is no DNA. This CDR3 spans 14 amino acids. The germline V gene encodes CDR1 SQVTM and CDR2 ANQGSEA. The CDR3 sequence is CSVETVEGTYEQYF.

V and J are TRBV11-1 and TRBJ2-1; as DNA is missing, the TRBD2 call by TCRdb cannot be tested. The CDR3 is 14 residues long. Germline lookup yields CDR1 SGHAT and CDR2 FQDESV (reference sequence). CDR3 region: CASRTSGVGNEQFF.

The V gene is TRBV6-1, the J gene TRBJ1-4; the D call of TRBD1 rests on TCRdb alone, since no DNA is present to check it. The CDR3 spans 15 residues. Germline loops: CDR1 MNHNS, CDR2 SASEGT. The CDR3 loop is CASNTDRTEREKLFF.

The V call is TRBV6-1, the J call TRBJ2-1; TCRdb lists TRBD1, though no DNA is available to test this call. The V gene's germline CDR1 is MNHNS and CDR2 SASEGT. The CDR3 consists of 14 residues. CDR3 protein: CASTPPGWRNEQFF.

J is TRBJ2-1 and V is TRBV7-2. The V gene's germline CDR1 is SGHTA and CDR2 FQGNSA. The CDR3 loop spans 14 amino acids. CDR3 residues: CASSLGSWSNEQFF.

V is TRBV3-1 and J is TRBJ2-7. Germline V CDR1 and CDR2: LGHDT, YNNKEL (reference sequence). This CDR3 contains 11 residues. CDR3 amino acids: CASSQAGEQYF.

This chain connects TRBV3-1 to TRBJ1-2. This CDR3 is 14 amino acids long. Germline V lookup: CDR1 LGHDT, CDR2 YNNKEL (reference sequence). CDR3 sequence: CASSPPSGNYGYTF.